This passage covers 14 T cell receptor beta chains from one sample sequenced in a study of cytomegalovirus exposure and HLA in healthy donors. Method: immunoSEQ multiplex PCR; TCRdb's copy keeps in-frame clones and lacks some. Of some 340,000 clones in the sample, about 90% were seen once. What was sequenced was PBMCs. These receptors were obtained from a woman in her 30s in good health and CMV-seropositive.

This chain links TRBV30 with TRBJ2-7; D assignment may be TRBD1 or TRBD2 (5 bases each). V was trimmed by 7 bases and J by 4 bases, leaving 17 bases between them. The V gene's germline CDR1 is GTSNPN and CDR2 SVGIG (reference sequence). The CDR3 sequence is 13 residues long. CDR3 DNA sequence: TGTGCCTCCCGGCCCCTAGAGGGGTACGAGCAGTACTTC. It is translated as CASRPLEGYEQYF.

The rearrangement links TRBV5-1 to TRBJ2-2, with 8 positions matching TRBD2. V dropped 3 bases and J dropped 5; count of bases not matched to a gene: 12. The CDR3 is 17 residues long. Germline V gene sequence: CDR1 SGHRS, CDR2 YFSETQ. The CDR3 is CASSSGTSRSFTGELFF. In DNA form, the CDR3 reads TGCGCCAGCAGCTCCGGGACTAGTCGTAGTTTTACCGGGGAGCTGTTTTTT.

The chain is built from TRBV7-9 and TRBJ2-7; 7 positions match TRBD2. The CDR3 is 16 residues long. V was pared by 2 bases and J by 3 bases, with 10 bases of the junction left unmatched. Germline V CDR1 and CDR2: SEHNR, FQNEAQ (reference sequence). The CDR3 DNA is TGTGCCAGCAGCTTACCCCCCCTGCGGGAGAGCTACGAGCAGTACTTC. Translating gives CASSLPPLRESYEQYF.

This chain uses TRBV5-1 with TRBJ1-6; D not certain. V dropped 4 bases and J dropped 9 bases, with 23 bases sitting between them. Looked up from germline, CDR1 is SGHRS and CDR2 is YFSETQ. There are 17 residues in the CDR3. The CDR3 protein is CASSVKGSDSFRSPLHF. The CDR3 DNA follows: TGCGCCAGCAGCGTTAAAGGGTCTGATTCGTTTCGTTCACCCCTCCACTTT.

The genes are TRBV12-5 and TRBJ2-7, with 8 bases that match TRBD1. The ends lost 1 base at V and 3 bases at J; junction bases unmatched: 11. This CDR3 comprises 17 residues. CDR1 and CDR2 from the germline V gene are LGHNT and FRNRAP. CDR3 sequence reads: CASGLGDRYKGLYEQYF. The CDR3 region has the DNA TGTGCTAGTGGTTTGGGGGACAGGTACAAGGGACTCTACGAGCAGTACTTC.

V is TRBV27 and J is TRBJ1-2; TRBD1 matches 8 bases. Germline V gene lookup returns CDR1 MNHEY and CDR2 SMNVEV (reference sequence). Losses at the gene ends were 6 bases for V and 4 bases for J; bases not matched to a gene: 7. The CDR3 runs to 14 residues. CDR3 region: CASRDGQGSYGYTF. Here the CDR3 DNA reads TGTGCCAGCAGGGACGGACAGGGCAGCTATGGCTACACCTTC.

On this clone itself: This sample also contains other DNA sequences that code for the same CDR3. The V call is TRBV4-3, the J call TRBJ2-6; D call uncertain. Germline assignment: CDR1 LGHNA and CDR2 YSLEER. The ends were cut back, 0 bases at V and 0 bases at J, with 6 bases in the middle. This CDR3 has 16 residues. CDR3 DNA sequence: TGCGCCAGCAGCCAAGATTTGGGCTCTGGGGCCAACGTCCTGACTTTC. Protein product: CASSQDLGSGANVLTF.

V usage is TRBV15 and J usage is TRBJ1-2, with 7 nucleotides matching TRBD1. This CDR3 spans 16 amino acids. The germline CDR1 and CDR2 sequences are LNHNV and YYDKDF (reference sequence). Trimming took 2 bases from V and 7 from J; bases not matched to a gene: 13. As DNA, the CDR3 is TGTGCCACCAGCAGAAATACAGGGGTACCTTTTGCTGGCTACACCTTC. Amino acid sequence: CATSRNTGVPFAGYTF.

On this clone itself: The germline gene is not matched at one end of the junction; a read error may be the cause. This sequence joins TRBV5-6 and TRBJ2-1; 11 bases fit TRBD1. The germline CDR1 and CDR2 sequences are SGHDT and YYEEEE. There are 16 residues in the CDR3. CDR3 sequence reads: CASSLLGQGARNGQFF. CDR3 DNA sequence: TGTGCCAGCAGCTTGTTAGGACAGGGGGCAAGGAATGGGCAGTTCTTC.

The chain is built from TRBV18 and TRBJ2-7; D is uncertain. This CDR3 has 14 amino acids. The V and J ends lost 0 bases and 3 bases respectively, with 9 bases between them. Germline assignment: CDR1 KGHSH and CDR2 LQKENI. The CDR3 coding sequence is TGTGCCAGCTCACCACCTACAGACCGCTACGAGCAGTACTTC. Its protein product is CASSPPTDRYEQYF.

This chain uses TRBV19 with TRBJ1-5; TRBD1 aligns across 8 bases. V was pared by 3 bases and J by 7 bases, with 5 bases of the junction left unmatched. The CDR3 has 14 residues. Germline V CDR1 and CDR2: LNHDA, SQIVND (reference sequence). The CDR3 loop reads CASSIGTGGQPQHF. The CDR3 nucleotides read TGTGCCAGTAGTATCGGGACAGGCGGGCAGCCCCAGCATTTT.

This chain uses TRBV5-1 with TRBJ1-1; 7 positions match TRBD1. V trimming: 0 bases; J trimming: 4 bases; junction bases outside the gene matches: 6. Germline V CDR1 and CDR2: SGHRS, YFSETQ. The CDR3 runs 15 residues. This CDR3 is CASSLEDREGTEAFF. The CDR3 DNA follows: TGCGCCAGCAGCTTGGAAGACAGGGAAGGCACTGAAGCTTTCTTT.

The CDR3 is CASSSGAGELFF. CDR3 nucleotide sequence: TGTGCCAGCAGCTCCGGGGCCGGGGAGCTGTTTTTT. The chain has TRBV2 and TRBJ2-2; a possible D gene is TRBD2 (5 bases). CDR1 SNHLY and CDR2 FYNNEI come from the germline V gene. The CDR3 is 12 amino acids. The germline V and J ends were trimmed by 6 bases and 6 bases, with 8 bases remaining between them.

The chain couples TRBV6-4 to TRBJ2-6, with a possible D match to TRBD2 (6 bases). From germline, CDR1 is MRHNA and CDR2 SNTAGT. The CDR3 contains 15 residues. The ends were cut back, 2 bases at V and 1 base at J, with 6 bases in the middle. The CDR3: CASSDAGSGANVLTF. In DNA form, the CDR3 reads TGTGCCAGCAGTGACGCGGGGTCTGGGGCCAACGTCCTGACTTTC.